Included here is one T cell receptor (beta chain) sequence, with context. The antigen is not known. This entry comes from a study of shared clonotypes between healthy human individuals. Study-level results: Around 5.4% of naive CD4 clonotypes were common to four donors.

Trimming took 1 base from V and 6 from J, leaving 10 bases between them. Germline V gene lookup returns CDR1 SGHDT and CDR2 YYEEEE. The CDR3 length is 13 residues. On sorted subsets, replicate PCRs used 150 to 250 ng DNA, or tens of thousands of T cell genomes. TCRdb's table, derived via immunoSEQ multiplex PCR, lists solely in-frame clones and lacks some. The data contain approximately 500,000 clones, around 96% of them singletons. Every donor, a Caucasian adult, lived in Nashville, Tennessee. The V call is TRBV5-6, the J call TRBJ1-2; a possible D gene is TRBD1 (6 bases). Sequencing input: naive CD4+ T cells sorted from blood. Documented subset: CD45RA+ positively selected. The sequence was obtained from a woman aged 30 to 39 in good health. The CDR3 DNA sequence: TGTGCCAGCAGCTTGTGGACAGCTGATGGCTACACCTTC. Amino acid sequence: CASSLWTADGYTF.